This entry is about one T cell receptor (beta chain). The record originates from a study of blood T cell repertoires in COVID-19. Study-wide context: Acute and convalescent COVID-19 samples came from the United States, Italy and Spain. From T cells, B-cell-depleted T cells, or PBMCs came the material, which was cDNA or gDNA.

The assay was immunoSEQ multiplex PCR, and TCRdb's table has in-frame clones only and misses some. The repertoire holds around 100,000 clones, around 87% seen once, with 15% in the top ten. V trimming: 3 bases; J trimming: 4 bases; junction bases outside the gene matches: 1. This CDR3 region has 16 residues. CDR1 is KGHSH, CDR2 LQKENI, per germline. This receptor was obtained from a human donor in a cohort sampled during active COVID-19. The sample taken for sequencing was peripheral blood. The V and J genes are TRBV18 and TRBJ2-1; 15 bases align to TRBD2. The CDR3 nucleotides read TGTGCCAGCTCACCTGGGACTAGCGGGAGGTACAATGAGCAGTTCTTC. This sequence encodes CASSPGTSGRYNEQFF.